These 32 T cell receptor beta chains originate from one sample sequenced in a study of T cells in Graves' hyperthyroidism and ophthalmopathy. TCR beta CDR3 regions were amplified from RNA transcripts. First-round RT-PCR with HTBI primers amplified the TCR CDR3 region. TCRdb re-called the multiplex PCR reads through MiXCR, storing one row per CDR3 protein. The top ten hold 4% to 6.5% of the sample, which has 400,000 to 500,000 distinct CDR3 sequences, roughly 13% seen once. What was sequenced was blood. These receptors originate from a woman younger than 35 with Graves' hyperthyroidism.

The chain links TRBV28 to TRBJ1-5; tentative D call: TRBD1 (6 bases). This CDR3 contains 18 residues. V gave up 6 bases and J gave up 5 bases, with 26 bases separating them. Germline-derived CDR1 and CDR2 are MDHEN and SYDVKM. CDR3 sequence reads: CASSPTGGLGSIDQPQHF. As DNA, the CDR3 is TGTGCCAGCAGCCCGACAGGCGGGTTGGGATCTATCGATCAGCCCCAGCATTTT.

This clonotype showed up many times. The rearrangement joins TRBV12-3 or TRBV12-4 to TRBJ1-2; unclear D gene. V was cut by 6 bases and J by 4 bases, with 12 bases left in between. The CDR3 contains 13 residues. DNA of the CDR3: TGTGCCAGCAGCCAGACCCTATCCTATGGCTACACCTTC. Protein sequence: CASSQTLSYGYTF.

The V and J genes are TRBV7-9 and TRBJ2-3; D may be TRBD2 (5 bases). Germline-derived CDR1 and CDR2 are SEHNR and FQNEAQ (reference sequence). The CDR3 is 16 residues long. V dropped 5 bases and J dropped 4 bases, with 19 bases sitting between them. The CDR3: CASSLERDRGSDTQYF. The CDR3 coding sequence is TGTGCCAGCAGCCTCGAGAGAGACCGAGGGTCAGATACGCAGTATTTT. Full variable domain (missing parts from reference TRBV7-9 and TRBJ2-3): DTGVSQNPRHKITKRGQNVTFRCDPISEHNRLYWYRQTLGQGPEFLTYFQNEAQLEKSRLLSDRFSAERPKGSFSTLEIQRTEQGDSAMYLCASSLERDRGSDTQYFGPGTRLTVL.

In its sample, this clonotype is medium-sized (0.01 to 0.1%). V and J are TRBV11-2 and TRBJ2-7; D ambiguous. Germline lookup yields CDR1 SGHAT and CDR2 FQNNGV. V was trimmed by 0 bases and J by 5 bases, leaving 5 bases between them. This CDR3 is 12 amino acids long. The CDR3 spells CASSLDGHEQYF. The DNA of the CDR3 is TGTGCCAGCAGCTTAGACGGCCACGAGCAGTACTTC.

This clonotype came up many times. This rearrangement joins TRBV15 to TRBJ2-5, with TRBD2 matching over 16 bases. V dropped 0 bases and J dropped 0; count of bases not matched to a gene: 4. From germline, CDR1 is LNHNV and CDR2 YYDKDF (reference sequence). CDR3 length: 19 amino acids. The CDR3 DNA reads TGTGCCACCAGCAGAGACCCGGGACTAGCGGGGGGGTACCAAGAGACCCAGTACTTC. This gives the protein CATSRDPGLAGGYQETQYF.

This clonotype has at least ten counts. The chain couples TRBV6-1 to TRBJ1-5, with 9 bases that match TRBD1. Per the germline V gene, CDR1 is MNHNS and CDR2 is SASEGT. Losses at the gene ends were 1 base for V and 7 bases for J; bases not matched to a gene: 8. CDR3 size: 16 residues. Here the CDR3 reads CASSEVRGQGLQPQHF. CDR3 sequence (DNA): TGTGCCAGCAGTGAAGTCCGGGGACAGGGACTCCAGCCCCAGCATTTT.

There are a few counts of this clonotype. The chain joins TRBV20-1 to TRBJ2-7, with D tentatively TRBD1 (6 bases). Germline V gives CDR1 DFQATT, CDR2 SNEGSKA (reference sequence). The V end was cut by 6 bases, the J end by 5 bases, with 20 bases between. The CDR3 extends over 14 amino acids. CDR3 nucleotides: TGCAGTGCCAGTTCCCCCTCAGGGGAACACGAGCAGTACTTC. Its translation is CSASSPSGEHEQYF.

J is TRBJ2-7 and V is TRBV30; weak D call: TRBD1 (5 bases). The CDR3 length is 13 residues. V shed 2 bases and J shed 7 bases, with 15 bases lying between them. Germline V gives CDR1 GTSNPN, CDR2 SVGIG (reference sequence). CDR3 sequence (DNA): TGTGCCTGGAGTCCGACCAACCAGGGTGAGCAGTACTTC. As protein: CAWSPTNQGEQYF. The full variable domain, in which reference TRBV30 and TRBJ2-7 provide the parts outside the CDR3, is SQTIHQWPATLVQPVGSPLSLECTVEGTSNPNLYWYRQAAGRGLQLLFYSVGIGQISSEVPQNLSASRPQDRQFILSSKKLLLSDSGFYLCAWSPTNQGEQYFGPGTRLTVT.

J is TRBJ1-6 and V is TRBV27, with TRBD1 as a possible D gene (5 bases). The V gene lost 0 bases and the J gene lost 5 bases, with 8 bases spanning the gap. Per germline, CDR1 MNHEY and CDR2 SMNVEV (reference sequence). The CDR3 consists of 15 residues. DNA of the CDR3: TGTGCCAGCAGTTTATCGTCAGGGAATAATTCACCCCTCCACTTT. This translates into CASSLSSGNNSPLHF.

This clonotype has ten or more counts. This chain links TRBV6-1 with TRBJ2-7; tentative D call: TRBD1 (6 bases). Germline loops: CDR1 MNHNS, CDR2 SASEGT. Trimming stripped 6 bases from V and 2 bases from J, with 20 bases between. The CDR3 totals 16 residues. The CDR3 protein is CASSLPKGGWTYEQYF. CDR3 nucleotide sequence: TGTGCCAGCAGCCTACCGAAAGGGGGATGGACCTACGAGCAGTACTTC.

As regards this clonotype: A junction end diverges from the germline sequence, so it may reflect a read error. The rearrangement uses TRBV6-5 and TRBJ2-7; D is undetermined. The length of the CDR3 is 14 residues. Germline CDR1 reads MNHEY; CDR2 reads SVGAGI. The chain's CDR3 is CASSYRSVGYEQYF. The CDR3 nucleotides are TGCGCCAGCAGTTACCGTTCCGTTGGCTACGAGCAGTACTTC.

In this sample, this clonotype turned up many times. The chain combines TRBV20-1 with TRBJ2-1; 7 nucleotides agree with TRBD2. Trimming at V came to 5 bases and at J to 6 bases, leaving 13 bases not matched to a gene. This CDR3 is 15 amino acids long. Germline values: CDR1 DFQATT, CDR2 SNEGSKA (reference sequence). CDR3 coding DNA: TGCAGTGCTCCCGGGCTGGGAGGGCCGGGCAATGAGCAGTTCTTC. This encodes CSAPGLGGPGNEQFF.

This clonotype was counted a few times. V is TRBV13 and J is TRBJ2-1, with 11 bases identical to TRBD2. Germline V gene lookup returns CDR1 PRHDT and CDR2 FYEKMQ (reference sequence). The CDR3 totals 16 residues. J gave up 5 bases and V 5 bases, and 8 bases lay outside the gene matches. The CDR3 DNA reads TGTGCCAGCAGCATACTGACTAGCGGGACAGACAATGAGCAGTTCTTC. Its translation is CASSILTSGTDNEQFF.

This clonotype was counted many times. The rearrangement joins TRBV30 to TRBJ1-1, with D unclear. CDR1 is GTSNPN and CDR2 is SVGIG in the germline V gene (reference sequence). V was clipped by 2 bases and J by 6 bases, with 13 bases between them. This CDR3 comprises 13 residues. CDR3 DNA sequence: TGTGCCTGGAGTCTAGGCACTTTGGCTGAAGCTTTCTTT. This sequence encodes CAWSLGTLAEAFF.

Only a few counts were recorded for this clonotype. The genes are TRBV6-5 and TRBJ1-2; 7 bases map to TRBD1. CDR1 is MNHEY, CDR2 SVGAGI, per germline. Trimming took 6 bases from V and 13 from J; bases not matched to a gene: 8. CDR3 length: 11 residues. For the CDR3, the DNA is TGTGCCAGCAGCTACGACAGGGCGGGCACCTTC. It is translated as CASSYDRAGTF.

This clonotype has at least ten counts. The J gene is TRBJ1-5, the V gene TRBV2, with 8 positions matching TRBD1. Germline V gives CDR1 SNHLY, CDR2 FYNNEI. The CDR3 extends over 14 amino acids. Losses at the gene ends were 6 bases for V and 5 bases for J; bases not matched to a gene: 6. The CDR3 region has the DNA TGTGCCAGCAGCGAGACAGGGGCGGATCAGCCCCAGCATTTT. Residues: CASSETGADQPQHF.

This clonotype came up a few times. The chain couples TRBV6-2 or TRBV6-3 to TRBJ1-5; D perhaps matches TRBD1 (5 bases). The CDR3 extends over 14 amino acids. Trimming pared 10 bases from V and 1 base from J, leaving 14 bases between. Germline V lookup: CDR1 MNHEY, CDR2 SVGEGT. CDR3 sequence (DNA): TGTGCCATACAACAGGACGGGAGCAATCAGCCCCAGCATTTT. Translated, it gives CAIQQDGSNQPQHF.

This clonotype was counted many times. The CDR3 region has the DNA TGTGCCAGCAGCTCTAATGGCTATGGCTACACCTTC. Its protein product is CASSSNGYGYTF. The rearrangement joins TRBV5-6 to TRBJ1-2; D not resolved. V lost 3 bases, J lost 4 bases, and 7 bases lay in between. Germline V gene sequence: CDR1 SGHDT, CDR2 YYEEEE. The CDR3 has 12 residues.

This clonotype was seen at least ten times. The V and J genes are TRBV7-8 and TRBJ2-2; D perhaps matches TRBD2 (6 bases). Trimming left V 5 bases short and J 4 bases short, with 14 bases between. The CDR3 is 15 residues long. Germline-derived CDR1 and CDR2 are SGHVS and FQNEAQ. The CDR3 is CASSLGGSPTGELFF. CDR3 nucleotides: TGTGCCAGCAGCCTCGGGGGAAGTCCCACCGGGGAGCTGTTTTTT.

CDR3: CASSYPSTGGYGYTF. The CDR3 coding sequence is TGTGCCAGCAGTTACCCGTCCACAGGTGGCTATGGCTACACCTTC. V usage is TRBV6-5 and J usage is TRBJ1-2; D perhaps matches TRBD1 (5 bases). Germline CDR1 is MNHEY and CDR2 is SVGAGI. Trimming took 2 bases from V and 4 from J, leaving 14 bases between them. There are 15 residues in the CDR3.

The genes are TRBV6-1 and TRBJ1-4; D is undetermined. This CDR3 spans 10 amino acids. Trimming removed 8 bases from V and 6 bases from J, with 4 bases in between. The germline V gene encodes CDR1 MNHNS and CDR2 SASEGT. CDR3 coding DNA: TGTGCCAGCGCTTATGAAAAACTGTTTTTT. This gives the protein CASAYEKLFF.

This clonotype has just a few counts. The rearrangement links TRBV7-9 to TRBJ1-4; a possible D gene is TRBD1 (6 bases). Germline loops: CDR1 SEHNR, CDR2 FQNEAQ (reference sequence). This CDR3 contains 14 residues. V was pared by 1 base and J by 8 bases, with 11 bases between. CDR3 amino acids: CASSLGPTGEKLFF. In DNA, the CDR3 is TGTGCCAGCAGCTTAGGTCCGACAGGCGAAAAACTGTTTTTT.

The chain carries TRBV27 and TRBJ2-1; 12 bases are a match to TRBD2. Germline CDR1 is MNHEY and CDR2 is SMNVEV (reference sequence). The junction had 9 bases not matched to a gene; V was cut back by 7 bases and J by 8 bases. The CDR3 totals 15 residues. The CDR3 loop reads CASTPRTSGIYEQFF. In DNA, the CDR3 is TGTGCCAGCACCCCCAGGACTAGCGGGATTTATGAGCAGTTCTTC.

This clonotype was seen ten or more times. This chain connects TRBV28 to TRBJ2-3; TRBD1 agrees at 10 bases. The CDR3 covers 21 residues. CDR1 MDHEN and CDR2 SYDVKM come from the germline V gene. Trimming removed 6 bases from V and 7 bases from J; junction bases left unmatched: 28. DNA of the CDR3: TGTGCCAGCAGCGGGGAGGGGCCAGCGGGGAGACCGGGACAGGGGATTTATACGCAGTATTTT. This codes for CASSGEGPAGRPGQGIYTQYF. Variable domain in full (rest from reference TRBV28 and TRBJ2-3): DVKVTQSSRYLVKRTGEKVFLECVQDMDHENMFWYRQDPGLGLRLIYFSYDVKMKEKGDIPEGYSVSREKKERFSLILESASTNQTSMYLCASSGEGPAGRPGQGIYTQYFGPGTRLTVL.

This clonotype was counted a few times. V gene TRBV6-1 combines with J gene TRBJ2-5, with 7 bases aligning to TRBD1. The germline CDR1 and CDR2 sequences are MNHNS and SASEGT. The length of the CDR3 is 12 residues. J lost 14 bases, V lost 5 bases, and 11 bases had no gene match. The CDR3 is CASSLEGQVFYF. In DNA form, the CDR3 reads TGTGCCAGCAGTCTGGAAGGACAGGTTTTCTACTTC.

This clonotype was detected many times. This rearrangement joins TRBV11-1 to TRBJ2-3, with 9 bases aligning to TRBD2. The CDR3 loop spans 16 amino acids. Trimming took 5 bases from V and 1 from J; bases not matched to a gene: 7. Germline loops: CDR1 SGHAT, CDR2 FQDESV (reference sequence). Written as DNA, the CDR3 is TGTGCCAGCAGCCTCTCGTCTAGCGGGGGCACAGATACGCAGTATTTT. This sequence encodes CASSLSSSGGTDTQYF.

The chain recombines TRBV12-3 or TRBV12-4 with TRBJ2-1; TRBD2 matches 9 bases. The CDR3 is 19 residues long. V was pared by 3 bases and J by 5 bases, with 17 bases of the junction left unmatched. CDR3 nucleotides: TGTGCCAGCAGTTTTTGGAAAGGCCTGGCGGGAGGGAGAGACAATGAGCAGTTCTTC. Amino acids: CASSFWKGLAGGRDNEQFF.

The gene calls are TRBV20-1 and TRBJ2-7; D perhaps matches TRBD1 (6 bases). Germline CDR1 reads DFQATT; CDR2 reads SNEGSKA (reference sequence). This CDR3 has 13 amino acids. V lost 6 bases and J 3 bases, leaving 15 bases between the germline ends. The CDR3 loop is CSATGHRVYEQYF. The CDR3, as DNA: TGCAGTGCAACGGGACATAGGGTCTACGAGCAGTACTTC.

This clonotype showed up just a few times. The rearrangement uses TRBV10-3 and TRBJ1-5; D not resolved. V lost 0 bases to trimming and J lost 11 bases, with 14 bases between them. The CDR3 length is 14 residues. The germline V gene has CDR1 ENHRY and CDR2 SYGVKD. The CDR3 coding sequence is TGTGCCATCAGTGAGTCTGGTCGCCGTGAGTCCCAGCATTTT. This codes for CAISESGRRESQHF.

This clonotype has at least ten counts. The chain recombines TRBV10-3 with TRBJ2-1, with TRBD2 matching over 11 bases. Germline CDR1 reads ENHRY; CDR2 reads SYGVKD. The CDR3 is 14 amino acids. Trimming cost V 6 bases and J 5 bases; bases outside gene matches: 3. The CDR3 region has the DNA TGTGCCATCAGAGGACTAGCGGGCCACAATGAGCAGTTCTTC. As protein: CAIRGLAGHNEQFF.

There are many counts of this clonotype. The chain joins TRBV27 to TRBJ2-5; 9 bases map to TRBD1. Germline loops: CDR1 MNHEY, CDR2 SMNVEV (reference sequence). The CDR3 length is 16 residues. V shed 3 bases and J 3 bases; nucleotides not matched to a gene: 8. The CDR3 spells CASSLFGTGFKETQYF. The CDR3 nucleotides read TGTGCCAGCAGTTTGTTCGGGACAGGGTTTAAAGAGACCCAGTACTTC.

This clonotype was counted many times. The rearrangement joins TRBV20-1 to TRBJ2-7; D might be TRBD1 (5 bases). The CDR3 runs 16 residues. Trimming removed 0 bases from V and 5 bases from J, with 20 bases in between. Germline V CDR1 and CDR2: DFQATT, SNEGSKA (reference sequence). This chain's CDR3 is CSARDHLTVPPDEQYF. In DNA form, the CDR3 reads TGCAGTGCTAGAGATCATTTGACAGTTCCTCCGGACGAGCAGTACTTC.